The 21 T cell receptor beta chains below come from one sample, sequenced in a study of blood T cell repertoires in COVID-19. Libraries were prepared by immunoSEQ multiplex PCR; TCRdb keeps only in-frame clonotypes and omits some of them. Counted here are 140,000 or so clones, roughly 90% occurring once; the ten biggest clones make up 1.5% to 2%. Sequenced: peripheral blood. These receptors came from a human donor in a cohort sampled during active COVID-19.

The V call is TRBV27, the J call TRBJ2-1, with 8 nucleotides matching TRBD2. The length of the CDR3 is 13 residues. Germline loops: CDR1 MNHEY, CDR2 SMNVEV (reference sequence). With 5 bases clipped from V and 6 bases from J, the junction kept 3 bases outside the gene matches. Here the CDR3 DNA reads TGTGCCAGCAGTCTCAGCGGGGGCAATGAGCAGTTCTTC. As protein: CASSLSGGNEQFF.

This rearrangement joins TRBV10-3 to TRBJ2-1; 10 bases are shared with TRBD2. The trim removed 8 bases at V and 4 bases at J, leaving 8 bases unmatched. Germline CDR1 is ENHRY and CDR2 is SYGVKD. This CDR3 spans 15 amino acids. The CDR3 here is CAISLAGSRYNEQFF. In DNA, the CDR3 is TGTGCCATCTCACTAGCGGGAAGTAGGTACAATGAGCAGTTCTTC.

This clone has only one observation. The V call is TRBV3-1 (or the pseudogene TRBV3-2), the J call TRBJ1-4; 7 positions match TRBD1. CDR1 is LGHDT and CDR2 is YNNKEL in the germline V gene (reference sequence). The V segment lost 2 bases and the J segment 4 bases; nucleotides outside the gene matches: 4. The CDR3 sequence is 15 residues long. CDR3 DNA sequence: TGTGCCAGCAGCCAATACGGGACAGATAATGAAAAACTGTTTTTT. Encoded protein: CASSQYGTDNEKLFF.

The rearrangement links TRBV4-3 to TRBJ2-2; D unresolved. Looked up from germline, CDR1 is LGHNA and CDR2 is YSLEER. The CDR3 is 15 residues long. Trimming cost V 1 base and J 0 bases, with 6 bases left between them. The CDR3 is CASSQAATNTGELFF. CDR3 in DNA: TGCGCCAGCAGCCAAGCCGCGACGAACACCGGGGAGCTGTTTTTT.

The chain carries TRBV5-6 and TRBJ1-2, with 9 bases that match TRBD1. The germline CDR1 and CDR2 sequences are SGHDT and YYEEEE. The CDR3 totals 13 residues. V lost 3 bases to trimming and J lost 8 bases; unmatched junction nucleotides: 5. The CDR3 region is CASSSTGGRGYTF. The DNA of the CDR3 is TGTGCCAGCAGCTCGACAGGGGGAAGGGGCTACACCTTC.

This chain joins TRBV9 and TRBJ2-1; 11 nucleotides line up with TRBD2. CDR3 length: 16 residues. Trimming at V came to 4 bases and at J to 8 bases, leaving 11 bases not matched to a gene. CDR1 is SGDLS and CDR2 is YYNGEE in the germline V gene. The CDR3 region has the DNA TGTGCCAGCAGCCTTAGACTAGCGGGGAGCGTCGATGAGCAGTTCTTC. Translating it yields CASSLRLAGSVDEQFF. Filled out from reference TRBV9 and TRBJ2-1, the complete variable domain reads DSGVTQTPKHLITATGQRVTLRCSPRSGDLSVYWYQQSLDQGLQFLIQYYNGEERAKGNILERFSAQQFPDLHSELNLSSLELGDSALYFCASSLRLAGSVDEQFFGPGTRLTVL.

This chain connects TRBV5-1 to TRBJ2-7, with a possible D match to TRBD1 (6 bases). The CDR3 covers 14 residues. Trimming shortened V by 7 bases and J by 5 bases, and 19 bases separated the two germline ends. The germline gives CDR1 SGHRS, CDR2 YFSETQ. The CDR3 nucleotides are TGCGCCAGCCGCCCCGCACAGGGTGGTAACGAGCAGTACTTC. The encoded protein is CASRPAQGGNEQYF.

The rearrangement links TRBV7-6 to TRBJ1-1; no firm D call. The CDR3 consists of 13 residues. Trimming removed 5 bases at V and 1 base at J, with 8 bases between. Germline V lookup: CDR1 SGHVS, CDR2 FNYEAQ. The DNA for the CDR3 is TGTGCCAGCAGCCCTAGCGGGAACACTGAAGCTTTCTTT. It specifies CASSPSGNTEAFF.

V and J are TRBV10-1 and TRBJ2-7; possible D gene TRBD2, 5 bases. Germline-derived CDR1 and CDR2 are WNHNN and SYGVQD (reference sequence). This CDR3 has 12 residues. V shed 0 bases and J shed 8 bases, with 8 bases lying between them. CDR3 nucleotide sequence: TGCGCCAGCAGTGAGTCGGCCGGGAAGCAGTACTTC. Its protein is CASSESAGKQYF.

This chain uses TRBV19 with TRBJ1-4, with 7 bases aligning to TRBD1. The CDR3 spans 15 residues. Unmatched junction bases numbered 11, after V lost 8 bases and J lost 5 bases. Germline values: CDR1 LNHDA, CDR2 SQIVND (reference sequence). CDR3 amino acids: CASEPTDRRNEKLFF. In DNA form, the CDR3 reads TGTGCCAGTGAGCCTACGGACAGGCGAAATGAAAAACTGTTTTTT. Supplemented by reference TRBV19 and TRBJ1-4, the full variable domain reads DGGITQSPKYLFRKEGQNVTLSCEQNLNHDAMYWYRQDPGQGLRLIYYSQIVNDFQKGDIAEGYSVSREKKESFPLTVTSAQKNPTAFYLCASEPTDRRNEKLFFGSGTQLSVL.

This clone was recorded only once. The genes are TRBV10-3 and TRBJ2-7; 8 bases are shared with TRBD2. V lost 6 bases to trimming and J lost 6 bases; unmatched junction nucleotides: 10. Germline CDR1 ENHRY, CDR2 SYGVKD. The CDR3 has 14 amino acids. The CDR3 DNA sequence: TGTGCCATCAGGACCGGGACTAGTCCTGGCGAGCAGTACTTC. Encoded protein: CAIRTGTSPGEQYF.

This clone was observed a single time. J is TRBJ2-1 and V is TRBV18; 9 bases match TRBD1. With V trimmed by 3 bases and J by 10 bases, 1 base remained unmatched. The CDR3 has 12 amino acids. The germline CDR1 and CDR2 sequences are KGHSH and LQKENI. CDR3 amino acids: CASSPDRGEQFF. CDR3 DNA: TGTGCCAGCTCACCGGACAGGGGCGAGCAGTTCTTC. The full variable domain, with the rest looked up from reference TRBV18 and TRBJ2-1, is NAGVMQNPRHLVRRRGQEARLRCSPMKGHSHVYWYRQLPEEGLKFMVYLQKENIIDESGMPKERFSAEFPKEGPSILRIQQVVRGDSAAYFCASSPDRGEQFFGPGTRLTVL.

The table lists this clone with a count of one. The chain joins TRBV7-3 to TRBJ2-1, with 8 bases identical to TRBD1. The CDR3 runs 15 residues. Germline CDR1 is SGHTA and CDR2 is FQGTGA. V shed 5 bases and J 1 base; nucleotides not matched to a gene: 4. The DNA of the CDR3 is TGTGCCAGCAGCCCCCGACAGGGGTCCTACAATGAGCAGTTCTTC. This codes for CASSPRQGSYNEQFF.

V usage is TRBV11-2 and J usage is TRBJ2-7; D may be TRBD1 (5 bases). Trimming took 7 bases from V and 1 from J, leaving 11 bases between them. Per the germline V gene, CDR1 is SGHAT and CDR2 is FQNNGV. There are 13 residues in the CDR3. The CDR3 spells CASNRQSSYEQYF. The CDR3 bases are TGTGCCAGCAACAGACAGAGTTCCTACGAGCAGTACTTC.

This rearrangement joins TRBV5-4 to TRBJ2-3; 10 bases align to TRBD1. J was trimmed by 0 bases and V by 4 bases; bases with no gene match: 8. The CDR3 loop spans 17 amino acids. Per the germline V gene, CDR1 is SGHNT and CDR2 is YYREEE (reference sequence). Here the CDR3 reads CASSRQGAYSSTDTQYF. Written as DNA, the CDR3 is TGTGCCAGCAGCCGACAGGGGGCATATTCTAGCACAGATACGCAGTATTTT. Complete variable domain (other parts from reference TRBV5-4 and TRBJ2-3): ETGVTQSPTHLIKTRGQQVTLRCSSQSGHNTVSWYQQALGQGPQFIFQYYREEENGRGNFPPRFSGLQFPNYSSELNVNALELDDSALYLCASSRQGAYSSTDTQYFGPGTRLTVL.

This chain links TRBV27 with TRBJ1-5, with 7 bases that match TRBD1. The V segment lost 7 bases and the J segment 2 bases; nucleotides outside the gene matches: 5. The germline V gene has CDR1 MNHEY and CDR2 SMNVEV (reference sequence). The CDR3 covers 14 residues. The CDR3 region is CASTSTGGNQPQHF. The CDR3 DNA reads as TGTGCCAGCACATCTACAGGGGGCAATCAGCCCCAGCATTTT.

The CDR3 is CASSLWTGPNTEAFF. CDR3 in DNA: TGTGCCAGCAGCTTATGGACAGGGCCCAACACTGAAGCTTTCTTT. The V gene is TRBV7-2, the J gene TRBJ1-1; 8 nucleotides match TRBD1. CDR3 length: 15 residues. Germline trimming cut 2 bases from V and 2 bases from J; bases unmatched to any gene: 4. Germline-derived CDR1 and CDR2 are SGHTA and FQGNSA.

The V gene is TRBV5-6, the J gene TRBJ1-1; D might be TRBD1 (6 bases). The CDR3 has 18 residues. The V end was cut by 4 bases, the J end by 2 bases, with 24 bases between. Germline V gives CDR1 SGHDT, CDR2 YYEEEE. The CDR3 spells CASSQYKTGQKFNTEAFF. The CDR3 nucleotides are TGTGCCAGCAGCCAATATAAGACAGGACAGAAATTTAACACTGAAGCTTTCTTT.

V and J are TRBV2 and TRBJ2-1; perhaps TRBD2 as D (5 bases). Germline V gene data show CDR1 as SNHLY and CDR2 as FYNNEI. The V end lost 2 bases, the J end lost 8 bases, and 10 bases lay between the germline ends. The CDR3 covers 13 residues. The CDR3 region is CASSEIEGHEQFF. The CDR3 DNA reads as TGTGCCAGCAGTGAAATAGAGGGCCATGAGCAGTTCTTC.

The chain is built from TRBV5-4 and TRBJ2-7; maybe TRBD2 (6 bases). Trimming took 4 bases from V and 7 from J, leaving 21 bases between them. The CDR3 totals 15 residues. The V gene's germline CDR1 is SGHNT and CDR2 YYREEE (reference sequence). In DNA form, the CDR3 reads TGTGCCAGCAGCCCCCGCGGGGTCGGGGTGGGGGAGCAGTACTTC. Translating gives CASSPRGVGVGEQYF.

The chain joins TRBV24-1 to TRBJ1-1; D is ambiguous. The CDR3 has 16 amino acids. The V end lost 7 bases, the J end lost 3 bases, and 20 bases lay between the germline ends. From germline, CDR1 is KGHDR and CDR2 SFDVKD. The CDR3 coding sequence is TGTGCCACCAGGAGCCCCACTTTGACTTTGGACACTGAAGCTTTCTTT. It is translated as CATRSPTLTLDTEAFF.